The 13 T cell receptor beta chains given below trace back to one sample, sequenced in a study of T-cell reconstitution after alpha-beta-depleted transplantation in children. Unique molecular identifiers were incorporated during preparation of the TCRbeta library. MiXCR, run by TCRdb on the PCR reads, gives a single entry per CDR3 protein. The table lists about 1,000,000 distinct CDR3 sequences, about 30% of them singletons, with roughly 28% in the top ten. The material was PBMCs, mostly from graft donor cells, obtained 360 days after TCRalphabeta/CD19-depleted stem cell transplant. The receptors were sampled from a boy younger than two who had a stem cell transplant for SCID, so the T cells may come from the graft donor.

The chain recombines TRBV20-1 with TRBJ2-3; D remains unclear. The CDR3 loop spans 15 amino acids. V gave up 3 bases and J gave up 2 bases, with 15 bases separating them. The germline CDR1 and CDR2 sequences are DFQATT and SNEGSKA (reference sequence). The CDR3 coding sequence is TGCAGTGCTAGGGAAACTCCCAAATACACAGATACGCAGTATTTT. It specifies CSARETPKYTDTQYF.

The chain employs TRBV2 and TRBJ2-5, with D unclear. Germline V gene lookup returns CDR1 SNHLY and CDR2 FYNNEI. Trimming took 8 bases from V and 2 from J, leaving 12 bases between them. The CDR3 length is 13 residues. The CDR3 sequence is CASLRSEQETQYF. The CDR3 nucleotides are TGTGCCAGCTTGAGATCGGAGCAAGAGACCCAGTACTTC. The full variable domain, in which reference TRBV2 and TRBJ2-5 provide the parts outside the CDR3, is EPEVTQTPSHQVTQMGQEVILRCVPISNHLYFYWYRQILGQKVEFLVSFYNNEISEKSEIFDDQFSVERPDGSNFTLKIRSTKLEDSAMYFCASLRSEQETQYFGPGTRLLVL.

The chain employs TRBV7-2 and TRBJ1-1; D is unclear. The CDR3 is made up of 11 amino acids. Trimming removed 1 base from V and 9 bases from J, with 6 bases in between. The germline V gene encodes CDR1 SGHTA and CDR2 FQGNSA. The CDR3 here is CASSLGPKAFF. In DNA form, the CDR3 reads TGTGCCAGCAGCTTAGGTCCGAAAGCTTTCTTT.

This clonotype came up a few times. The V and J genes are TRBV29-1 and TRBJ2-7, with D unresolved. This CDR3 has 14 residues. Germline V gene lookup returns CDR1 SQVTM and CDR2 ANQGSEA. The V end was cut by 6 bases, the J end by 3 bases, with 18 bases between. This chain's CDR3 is CSVDRPHKIYEQYF. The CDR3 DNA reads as TGCAGCGTGGACCGGCCCCATAAGATCTACGAGCAGTACTTC.

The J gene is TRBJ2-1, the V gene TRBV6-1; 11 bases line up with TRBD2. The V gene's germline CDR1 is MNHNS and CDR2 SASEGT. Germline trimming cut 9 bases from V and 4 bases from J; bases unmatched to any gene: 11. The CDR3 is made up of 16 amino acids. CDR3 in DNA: TGTGCCAGTACTTTAGCGGGGGGGCTCCCTTACAATGAGCAGTTCTTC. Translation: CASTLAGGLPYNEQFF.

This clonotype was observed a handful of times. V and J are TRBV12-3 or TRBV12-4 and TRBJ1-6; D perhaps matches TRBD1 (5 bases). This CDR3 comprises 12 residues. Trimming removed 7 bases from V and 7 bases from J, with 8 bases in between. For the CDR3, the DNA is TGTGCCAGCAAGAAGGGGAATTCACCCCTCCACTTT. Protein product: CASKKGNSPLHF.

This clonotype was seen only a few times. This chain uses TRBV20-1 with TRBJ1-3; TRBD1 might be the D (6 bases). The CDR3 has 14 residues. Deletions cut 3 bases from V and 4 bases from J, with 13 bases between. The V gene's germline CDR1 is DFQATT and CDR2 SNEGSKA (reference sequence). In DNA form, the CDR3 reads TGCAGTGCTAGCAGGGGCTCTTCGGGAAACACCATATATTTT. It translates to CSASRGSSGNTIYF.

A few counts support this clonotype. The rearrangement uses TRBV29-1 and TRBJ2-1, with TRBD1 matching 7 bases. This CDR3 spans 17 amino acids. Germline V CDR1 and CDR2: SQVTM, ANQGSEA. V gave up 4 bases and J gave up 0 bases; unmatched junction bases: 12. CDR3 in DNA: TGCAGCGTTGTTGGGGACAGACTGACGAGCTCCTACAATGAGCAGTTCTTC. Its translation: CSVVGDRLTSSYNEQFF.

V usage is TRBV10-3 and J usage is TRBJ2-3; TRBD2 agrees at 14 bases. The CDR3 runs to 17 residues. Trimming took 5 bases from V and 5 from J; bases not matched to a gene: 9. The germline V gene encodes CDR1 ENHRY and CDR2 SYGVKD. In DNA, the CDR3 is TGTGCCATCAGTAAAACCGGGACTAGCGGGGGCGGAGATACGCAGTATTTT. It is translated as CAISKTGTSGGGDTQYF.

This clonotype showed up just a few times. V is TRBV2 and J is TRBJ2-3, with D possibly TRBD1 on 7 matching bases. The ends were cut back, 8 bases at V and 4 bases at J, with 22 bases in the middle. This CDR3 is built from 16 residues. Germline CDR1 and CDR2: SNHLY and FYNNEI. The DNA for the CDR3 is TGTGCCAGCCGAAGCCTGACAGGGAGGTTGGCAGATACGCAGTATTTT. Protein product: CASRSLTGRLADTQYF.

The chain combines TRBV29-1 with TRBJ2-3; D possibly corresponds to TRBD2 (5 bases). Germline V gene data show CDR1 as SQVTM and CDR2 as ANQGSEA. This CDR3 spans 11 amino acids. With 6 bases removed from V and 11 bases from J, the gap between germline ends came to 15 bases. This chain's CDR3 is CSVESGTRQYF. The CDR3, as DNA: TGCAGCGTCGAGAGCGGCACACGGCAGTATTTT.

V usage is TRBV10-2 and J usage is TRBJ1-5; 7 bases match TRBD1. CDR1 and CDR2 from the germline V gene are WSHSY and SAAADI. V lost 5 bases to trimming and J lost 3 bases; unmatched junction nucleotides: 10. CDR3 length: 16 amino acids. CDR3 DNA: TGCGCCAGCAGTAGGATCCGGGACAGCTCCAATCAGCCCCAGCATTTT. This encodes CASSRIRDSSNQPQHF.

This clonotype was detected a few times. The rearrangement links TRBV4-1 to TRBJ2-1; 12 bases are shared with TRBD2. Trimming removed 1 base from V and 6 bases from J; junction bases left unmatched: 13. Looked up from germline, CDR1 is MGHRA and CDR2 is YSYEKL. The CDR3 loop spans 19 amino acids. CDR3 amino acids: CASSQGPASGGARGNEQFF. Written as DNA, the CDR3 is TGCGCCAGCAGCCAAGGACCAGCTAGCGGGGGGGCTAGAGGCAATGAGCAGTTCTTC.